Listed below are T cell receptor beta chains from one sample, sequenced in a study of cytomegalovirus exposure and HLA in healthy donors. This table comes from immunoSEQ multiplex PCR, and its TCRdb copy is limited to in-frame clones, with some not included. The data contain about 160,000 clones, about 90% of them seen just once; the ten biggest clones take up around 5%. The sample was PBMCs. The origin of the receptors is a woman aged 25 to 39 in good health and CMV-seronegative. The CDR3 runs from the conserved cysteine through the conserved F or W. D genes are given only for firm matches. The size field is filled for only some rows; it gives once, few, many or a size class.

V	D	size	J	DNA	CDR3
TRBV5-1	.	.	TRBJ2-1	TGCGCCAGCAGTGGGTGGGAGGATGGTGCCGATGAGCAGTTCTTC	CASSGWEDGADEQFF
TRBV13	TRBD1	.	TRBJ2-7	TGTGCCAGCAGCCTACAGGGGACCCTCTACGAGCAGTACTTC	CASSLQGTLYEQYF
TRBV6-1	.	.	TRBJ1-1	TGTGCCAGCACTCCCGGGGTCCTGAACACTGAAGCTTTCTTT	CASTPGVLNTEAFF
TRBV6-5	.	.	TRBJ1-1	TGTGCCAGCAGTTACGACAGCAACACTGAAGCTTTCTTT	CASSYDSNTEAFF
TRBV18	.	.	TRBJ1-2	TGTGCCAGCTCTGGGCAGGGATTCTATGGCTACACCTTC	CASSGQGFYGYTF
TRBV6-1	.	.	TRBJ1-2	TGTGCCAGCAGTGAAATGCAGGTCGGTGGCTACACCTTC	CASSEMQVGGYTF
TRBV5-6	.	.	TRBJ1-1	TGTGCCAGCAGCTACGCCAATCTGGGCACTGAAGCTTTCTTT	CASSYANLGTEAFF
TRBV5-1	TRBD1	.	TRBJ2-6	TGCGCCAGCAACACAGGGGCTGGGGCCAACGTCCTGACTTTC	CASNTGAGANVLTF
TRBV7-2	.	once	TRBJ1-5	TGTGCCAGCAGCTTAATGCCCGCGGTCAAAGTCCAGCCCCAGCATTTT	CASSLMPAVKVQPQHF
TRBV10-1	TRBD1	.	TRBJ1-5	TGCGCCAGCAGTGAGGGGGGACAGTATAGCAATCAGCCCCAGCATTTT	CASSEGGQYSNQPQHF
TRBV27	TRBD1	.	TRBJ1-2	TGTGCCAGCAGTCTAAAGACAGGGAATGGCTACACCTTC	CASSLKTGNGYTF
TRBV28	TRBD2	.	TRBJ2-1	TGTGCCAGCAGTCTCGGGATTAGCGGGAGGACCCATGAGCAGTTCTTC	CASSLGISGRTHEQFF
TRBV4-3	TRBD1	.	TRBJ1-2	TGCGCCAGCAGCCGGACAGGGGAGGAGGGCTACACCTTC	CASSRTGEEGYTF
TRBV5-1	.	.	TRBJ2-6	TGCGCCAGCAGCTTGTACAGGACGGGCTCTGGGGCCAACGTCCTGACTTTC	CASSLYRTGSGANVLTF
TRBV19	.	.	TRBJ2-1	TGTGCCAGTAGTACGCGACCCGGACAGCAGTTCTTC	CASSTRPGQQFF
TRBV10-2	TRBD1	.	TRBJ2-5	TGCGCCAGCGCCTCCCGGACAGGGGCCGCCGTGACCCAGTACTTC	CASASRTGAAVTQYF
TRBV7-9	TRBD1	.	TRBJ2-5	TGTGCCAGCACCCAAGGGACAGGGGGCGCAGAGACCCAGTACTTC	CASTQGTGGAETQYF
TRBV4-1	.	.	TRBJ1-2	TGCGCCAGCAGCCAAGATTTGGACTACCTTAACTATGGCTACACCTTC	CASSQDLDYLNYGYTF
TRBV19	.	.	TRBJ1-2	TGTGCCAGTAGTACGACAGTAATTAACTATGGCTACACCTTC	CASSTTVINYGYTF
TRBV6-5	.	.	TRBJ2-5	TGTGCCAGCAGGGTCGGCACAGGGAGGGAGACCCAGTACTTC	CASRVGTGRETQYF
TRBV4-3	.	.	TRBJ1-1	TGCGCCAGCAGCCAGAAAATTGGGGCTGAAGCTTTCTTT	CASSQKIGAEAFF
TRBV2	TRBD1	few	TRBJ1-2	TGTGCCAGCAGTGATCAAGGCGTGGCAGGGGGTAAATATGGCTACACCTTC	CASSDQGVAGGKYGYTF
TRBV6-1	TRBD1	.	TRBJ2-7	TGTGCCAGCAGCGAAACGAGGACAGGAGCCTACGAGCAGTACTTC	CASSETRTGAYEQYF
TRBV11-2	.	.	TRBJ2-3	TGTGCCAGCAGCTTAGACGCAGGGACCGTGGATACGCAGTATTTT	CASSLDAGTVDTQYF
TRBV6-5	TRBD1	.	TRBJ1-2	TGTGCCAGCAGTAAGTCCGTCGGACAGGGAAATGGCTACACCTTC	CASSKSVGQGNGYTF
TRBV5-6	.	.	TRBJ1-3	TGTGCCAGCAGCTTGACGATAGGAAACACCATATATTTT	CASSLTIGNTIYF
TRBV27	TRBD2	.	TRBJ2-2	TGTGCCAGCAGTTTATTATATTGGCGGGAGGTAACCGGGGAGCTGTTTTTT	CASSLLYWREVTGELFF
TRBV30	TRBD2	.	TRBJ2-6	TGTGCCTGGACTAGCGGGAGTTATGGGGCCAACGTCCTGACTTTC	CAWTSGSYGANVLTF
TRBV5-4	TRBD1	.	TRBJ1-6	TGTGCCAGCAGCGACAGGGGAGGACCCCTCCACTTT	CASSDRGGPLHF
TRBV7-2	TRBD1	.	TRBJ2-7	TGTGCCAGCAGCACCCGGGACAGACCCTCCTACGAGCAGTACTTC	CASSTRDRPSYEQYF
TRBV25-1	.	.	TRBJ2-7	TGTGCCAGCAGTGAACCGGGACGGGGCTACGAGCAGTACTTC	CASSEPGRGYEQYF
TRBV2	TRBD1	.	TRBJ2-7	TGTGCCAGCAGACCCGGGACAGGGAAGGAGGGGTCCTACGAGCAGTACTTC	CASRPGTGKEGSYEQYF
TRBV18	.	.	TRBJ1-3	TGTGCCAGCTCACCCGTCGCAGGCCCGTCAGCGGGAGGAAACACCATATATTTT	CASSPVAGPSAGGNTIYF
TRBV5-8	TRBD1	.	TRBJ1-5	TGTGCCAGCAGCTTGACGCCGGGACAGGGAACCCAGCATTTT	CASSLTPGQGTQHF
TRBV7-2	.	.	TRBJ2-2	TGTGCCAGCAGCTTAGGACTGAACACCGGGGAGCTGTTTTTT	CASSLGLNTGELFF
TRBV10-2	TRBD2	.	TRBJ2-7	TGCGCCAGCAGTGAGTCTCGACTAGCGGGAGTATACGAGCAGTACTTC	CASSESRLAGVYEQYF
TRBV4-2	.	.	TRBJ2-5	TGTGCCAGCAGCCCAGTCCGAACAGGGGGGGGAGAGACCCAGTACTTC	CASSPVRTGGGETQYF
TRBV2	.	.	TRBJ1-2	TGTGCCAGCAGTGAGTCGCAGGTCACCCCCTATGGCTACACCTTC	CASSESQVTPYGYTF
TRBV5-4	TRBD1	.	TRBJ1-1	TGTGCCAGCAGCCGTGGGACAGACCTTTTGAACACTGAAGCTTTCTTT	CASSRGTDLLNTEAFF
TRBV5-6	.	.	TRBJ1-3	TGTGCCAGCAGCTTGATCGCGACAGGCCCGGGGGACACCATATATTTT	CASSLIATGPGDTIYF
TRBV7-2	.	many	TRBJ1-1	TGTGCCAGCAGCTTAGAGGGTAGGGCCACTGAAGCTTTCTTT	CASSLEGRATEAFF
TRBV4-2	.	few	TRBJ2-2	TGTGCCAGCAGCCACAACCCAACCGGGGAGCTGTTTTTT	CASSHNPTGELFF
TRBV19	TRBD2	.	TRBJ2-7	TGTGCCAGTAGTATAGGGGAGGGGAGGATAAAGTACTTC	CASSIGEGRIKYF
TRBV7-8	.	once	TRBJ2-5	TGTGCCAGCAGCTTAGTTTATTCGCCCGGGGATGGGACGGGACTCGTGAGAGAGACCCAGTACTTC	CASSLVYSPGDGTGLVRETQYF
TRBV7-3	.	.	TRBJ2-2	TGTGCCAGCAGCTTAACCCACAGAAACACCGGGGAGCTGTTTTTT	CASSLTHRNTGELFF
TRBV6-1	.	.	TRBJ2-7	TGTGCCAGCATCAAACCGGGACTCTGGTACGAGCAGTACTTC	CASIKPGLWYEQYF
TRBV7-2	.	once	TRBJ1-4	TGTGCCAGCAGCTTAGCGCTAGGTGTTGGGGCCCCGGCGGCTAATGAAAAACTGTTTTTT	CASSLALGVGAPAANEKLFF
TRBV7-6	.	.	TRBJ1-4	TGTGCCAGCAGCTTAGAGGACGGAAAACTGTTTTTT	CASSLEDGKLFF
TRBV2	TRBD2	.	TRBJ2-2	TGTGCCAGCAGTGGGGGGCTAGCGGGAGGGCCTAACACCGGGGAGCTGTTTTTT	CASSGGLAGGPNTGELFF
TRBV14	TRBD1	.	TRBJ2-7	TGTGCCAGCAGTCCCTCCTCCGGACAGGGAGCCTACGAGCAGTACTTC	CASSPSSGQGAYEQYF